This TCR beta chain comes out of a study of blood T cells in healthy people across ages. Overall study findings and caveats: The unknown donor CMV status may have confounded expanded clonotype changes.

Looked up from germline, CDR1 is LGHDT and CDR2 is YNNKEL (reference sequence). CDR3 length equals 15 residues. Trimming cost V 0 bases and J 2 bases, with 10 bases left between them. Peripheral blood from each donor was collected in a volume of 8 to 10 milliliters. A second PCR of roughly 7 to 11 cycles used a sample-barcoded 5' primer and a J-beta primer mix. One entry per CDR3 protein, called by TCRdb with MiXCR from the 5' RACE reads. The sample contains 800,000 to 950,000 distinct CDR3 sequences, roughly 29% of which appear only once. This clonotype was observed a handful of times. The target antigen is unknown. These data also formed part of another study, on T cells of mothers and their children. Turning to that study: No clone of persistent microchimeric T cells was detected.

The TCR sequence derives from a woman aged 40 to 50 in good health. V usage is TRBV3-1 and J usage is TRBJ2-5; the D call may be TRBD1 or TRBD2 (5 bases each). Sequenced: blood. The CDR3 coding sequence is TGTGCCAGCAGCCAAGATCACGGGGCTCAAGAGACCCAGTACTTC. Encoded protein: CASSQDHGAQETQYF.